This T cell receptor beta chain derives from a study of T-cell memory formation after mild COVID-19. TCRdb itself ran the 5' RACE reads through MiXCR, one entry per CDR3 protein. The repertoire includes about 340,000 distinct CDR3 sequences, 13% of them detected once, and about 21% sits in the top ten. The J segment lost 0 bases and the V segment lost 6 bases, leaving 7 bases of the junction unmatched. This CDR3 has 16 amino acids. The chain carries TRBV12-3 or TRBV12-4 and TRBJ2-7; 11 bases agree with TRBD2. This clonotype originated in a man aged 18 to 29 who had mild COVID-19 (a few samples of this study predate the infection). Cell type and time point are not known. The specimen was PBMCs or a T cell subset sorted from them (not recorded which). CDR3 DNA sequence: TGTGCCAGCAGCCCAAAGACTAGCGGGGTCTCCTACGAGCAGTACTTC. This codes for CASSPKTSGVSYEQYF.